The T cell receptor (beta chain) described here comes from a study of beta chain features in type 1 diabetes. Broader study findings: Insertions were fewer and deletions more numerous at VDJ junctions in type 1 diabetes patients.

One heparinised blood draw, averaging approximately 0.11 L, came from each donor. Reverse transcription of all isolated RNA meant that expressed TCRB transcripts were sequenced. Several million reads on average were seen across naive, central memory and regulatory T cell samples. Sequenced by immunoSEQ multiplex PCR; TCRdb stores in-frame clones only, minus some. This sample has some 500,000 clones, with approximately 10% found just once. From germline, CDR1 is SNHLY and CDR2 FYNNEI. The CDR3 totals 13 residues. Deletions cut 7 bases from V and 2 bases from J, with 10 bases between. This clone was seen only a few times. The antigen is undetermined.

The sequenced sample consisted of naive CD4+ T cells from blood. The chain uses TRBV2 and TRBJ2-3, with no clear D. The sequence derives from a woman aged 18-29 years in good health. The DNA for the CDR3 is TGTGCCAGCACAACAGATACCACAGATACGCAGTATTTT. Translation: CASTTDTTDTQYF.